A single sample is the source of the 25 T cell receptor beta chains below, sequenced in a study of cytomegalovirus exposure and HLA in healthy donors. Primers: 60 Vbeta forward and 13 Jbeta reverse. Produced via immunoSEQ multiplex PCR; TCRdb's table is partial and in-frame only. This repertoire includes 150,000 to 200,000 clones. Sequenced input: PBMCs. These receptors all come from a woman in her sixties in good health and CMV-seronegative.

The chain joins TRBV5-4 to TRBJ1-6; 9 nucleotides match TRBD1. The CDR3 is 14 residues long. Germline V gene data show CDR1 as SGHNT and CDR2 as YYREEE (reference sequence). V was clipped by 2 bases and J by 18 bases; unmatched bases: 12. The CDR3 protein is CASSLTGGHSEPHF. The CDR3 DNA is TGTGCCAGCAGCTTAACAGGGGGCCACTCCGAGCCCCACTTT.

The chain carries TRBV5-4 and TRBJ1-1, with 8 nucleotides matching TRBD1. The CDR3 totals 13 residues. The germline gives CDR1 SGHNT, CDR2 YYREEE (reference sequence). The ends lost 4 bases at V and 5 bases at J; junction bases unmatched: 4. Here the CDR3 DNA reads TGTGCCAGCAGCGCGGACAGGGTAACTGAAGCTTTCTTT. This gives the protein CASSADRVTEAFF.

V and J are TRBV11-3 and TRBJ2-7, with 7 bases aligning to TRBD2. CDR3 length: 15 amino acids. V lost 1 base to trimming and J lost 4 bases; unmatched junction nucleotides: 7. The germline V gene has CDR1 SGHNT and CDR2 YENEEA. The CDR3 DNA sequence: TGTGCCAGCAGCTTAGGTGGGACTACTCAATACGAGCAGTACTTC. It is translated as CASSLGGTTQYEQYF.

The chain links TRBV5-1 to TRBJ2-2; D unresolved. V gave up 0 bases and J gave up 1 base, with 10 bases separating them. Germline values: CDR1 SGHRS, CDR2 YFSETQ. The CDR3 is 16 amino acids. Written as DNA, the CDR3 is TGCGCCAGCAGCTTGGTACCGTCAGGGAACACCGGGGAGCTGTTTTTT. This codes for CASSLVPSGNTGELFF.

This chain joins TRBV5-1 and TRBJ2-2; 7 bases align to TRBD1. In germline, CDR1 is SGHRS, CDR2 YFSETQ. V dropped 0 bases and J dropped 2; count of bases not matched to a gene: 4. The CDR3 extends over 16 amino acids. The CDR3 reads CASSLGQGLNTGELFF. The CDR3 DNA sequence: TGCGCCAGCAGCTTGGGACAGGGCCTAAACACCGGGGAGCTGTTTTTT. Full variable domain (outside the CDR3, taken from reference TRBV5-1 and TRBJ2-2): KAGVTQTPRYLIKTRGQQVTLSCSPISGHRSVSWYQQTPGQGLQFLFEYFSETQRNKGNFPGRFSGRQFSNSRSEMNVSTLELGDSALYLCASSLGQGLNTGELFFGEGSRLTVL.

This rearrangement joins TRBV5-1 to TRBJ1-1; D perhaps matches TRBD1 (5 bases). Trimming pared 4 bases from V and 1 base from J, leaving 14 bases between. CDR3 length: 15 amino acids. CDR1 and CDR2 (germline): SGHRS, YFSETQ. CDR3: CASSLGPGPNTEAFF. CDR3 nucleotide sequence: TGCGCCAGCAGCCTGGGGCCAGGCCCGAACACTGAAGCTTTCTTT.

This chain connects TRBV9 to TRBJ1-3; D is perhaps TRBD1 (5 bases). The CDR3 length is 18 residues. Germline-derived CDR1 and CDR2 are SGDLS and YYNGEE. Deletions cut 4 bases from V and 0 bases from J, with 20 bases between. CDR3 amino acids: CASSSNPRARTSGNTIYF. The CDR3 region has the DNA TGTGCCAGCAGCTCAAACCCCAGGGCCCGGACCTCTGGAAACACCATATATTTT.

The V and J genes are TRBV20-1 and TRBJ2-1; TRBD2 might be the D (6 bases). The CDR3 length is 10 residues. The V gene lost 6 bases and the J gene lost 13 bases, with 13 bases spanning the gap. CDR1 and CDR2 from the germline V gene are DFQATT and SNEGSKA (reference sequence). The CDR3 protein is CSAYKRVQFF. In DNA form, the CDR3 reads TGCAGTGCCTATAAGCGGGTTCAGTTCTTC.

The chain employs TRBV29-1 and TRBJ1-3; 7 bases fit TRBD1. Germline V gene lookup returns CDR1 SQVTM and CDR2 ANQGSEA. Unmatched junction bases numbered 2, after V lost 6 bases and J lost 0 bases. The CDR3 covers 13 residues. The CDR3 loop reads CSVQGSSGNTIYF. The CDR3 DNA reads TGCAGCGTACAGGGGAGCTCTGGAAACACCATATATTTT.

V usage is TRBV23-1 and J usage is TRBJ2-7, with 7 bases identical to TRBD2. TRBV23-1 is sorted into the ORF group, with uncertain function. The ends lost 6 bases at V and 3 bases at J; junction bases unmatched: 5. The CDR3 covers 13 residues. The CDR3 bases are TGCGCCAGCAGGCGAGCGGGGTTCTACGAGCAGTACTTC. Protein: CASRRAGFYEQYF.

The rearrangement joins TRBV19 to TRBJ2-5; D is perhaps TRBD1 (5 bases). The J call may not be correct, given that the DNA end is closer to TRBJ2-7. This CDR3 contains 13 residues. From germline, CDR1 is LNHDA and CDR2 SQIVND (reference sequence). CDR3 region: CASSQDSSYEQYF. The CDR3 DNA reads as TGTGCCAGTAGCCAAGACAGCTCCTACGAGCAGTACTTC.

The V and J genes are TRBV19 and TRBJ2-5; D remains ambiguous. The CDR3 has 14 residues. Per germline, CDR1 LNHDA and CDR2 SQIVND (reference sequence). V lost 4 bases to trimming and J lost 2 bases, with 11 bases between them. The CDR3: CASSRARNQETQYF. Here the CDR3 DNA reads TGTGCCAGTAGTAGGGCCAGGAATCAAGAGACCCAGTACTTC. Filled out from reference TRBV19 and TRBJ2-5, the complete variable domain reads DGGITQSPKYLFRKEGQNVTLSCEQNLNHDAMYWYRQDPGQGLRLIYYSQIVNDFQKGDIAEGYSVSREKKESFPLTVTSAQKNPTAFYLCASSRARNQETQYFGPGTRLLVL.

V gene TRBV11-2 combines with J gene TRBJ2-1, with 10 bases that match TRBD1. Germline CDR1 reads SGHAT; CDR2 reads FQNNGV. CDR3 size: 14 residues. V gave up 1 base and J gave up 9 bases; unmatched junction bases: 3. The CDR3: CASSLGDRGIEQFF. CDR3 DNA sequence: TGTGCCAGCAGCTTAGGGGACAGGGGCATTGAGCAGTTCTTC.

The chain combines TRBV5-4 with TRBJ1-1, with D perhaps TRBD1 (5 bases). The CDR3 length is 15 residues. Looked up from germline, CDR1 is SGHNT and CDR2 is YYREEE (reference sequence). Trimming took 5 bases from V and 1 from J, leaving 15 bases between them. The CDR3 here is CASRPVGGSNTEAFF. The DNA for the CDR3 is TGTGCCAGCAGACCGGTCGGGGGGTCGAACACTGAAGCTTTCTTT.

The genes are TRBV7-9 and TRBJ2-7; 11 bases agree with TRBD1. V lost 2 bases, J lost 2 bases, and 5 bases stayed unmatched. The germline CDR1 and CDR2 sequences are SEHNR and FQNEAQ (reference sequence). CDR3 length: 16 residues. CDR3 in DNA: TGTGCCAGCAGCTTAACGGACAGGGGGCGCCCCTACGAGCAGTACTTC. Protein sequence: CASSLTDRGRPYEQYF.

J is TRBJ1-2 and V is TRBV7-6; D may be TRBD1 (5 bases). CDR1 and CDR2 (germline): SGHVS, FNYEAQ. This CDR3 is built from 15 residues. The V and J ends lost 5 bases and 4 bases respectively, with 17 bases between them. Written as DNA, the CDR3 is TGTGCCAGCAGCCCCAGGGAGGGGTCCCCCTATGGCTACACCTTC. Amino acid sequence: CASSPREGSPYGYTF.

The chain is built from TRBV6-1 and TRBJ1-5; D perhaps matches TRBD1 (5 bases). The V end lost 1 base, the J end lost 3 bases, and 7 bases lay between the germline ends. Per the germline V gene, CDR1 is MNHNS and CDR2 is SASEGT. The CDR3 loop spans 14 amino acids. The CDR3 region is CASSEGGPNQPQHF. CDR3 DNA: TGTGCCAGCAGTGAAGGGGGCCCCAATCAGCCCCAGCATTTT.

V usage is TRBV18 and J usage is TRBJ1-1; 11 bases line up with TRBD1. With V trimmed by 0 bases and J by 4 bases, 4 bases remained unmatched. CDR1 and CDR2 from the germline V gene are KGHSH and LQKENI. The length of the CDR3 is 16 residues. The CDR3 reads CASSPPGTGGVTEAFF. The CDR3 DNA reads as TGTGCCAGCTCACCACCCGGGACAGGGGGGGTCACTGAAGCTTTCTTT.

The gene calls are TRBV7-2 and TRBJ1-5, with 8 positions matching TRBD1. The ends lost 4 bases at V and 6 bases at J; junction bases unmatched: 2. Germline CDR1 SGHTA, CDR2 FQGNSA. The CDR3 sequence is 13 residues long. CDR3 protein: CASSSDRVQPQHF. The CDR3 bases are TGTGCCAGCAGCTCGGACAGGGTTCAGCCCCAGCATTTT.

CDR3 region: CASVWTSGPYEQYF. The CDR3 DNA is TGTGCCAGTGTGTGGACTAGCGGTCCCTACGAGCAGTACTTC. The chain is built from TRBV11-2 and TRBJ2-7; 10 bases match TRBD2. The trim removed 9 bases at V and 2 bases at J, leaving 7 bases unmatched. From germline, CDR1 is SGHAT and CDR2 FQNNGV. The CDR3 consists of 14 residues.

The rearrangement joins TRBV5-1 to TRBJ2-7, with 10 bases lining up with TRBD1. Germline V gene data show CDR1 as SGHRS and CDR2 as YFSETQ. This CDR3 comprises 13 residues. V shed 2 bases and J 6 bases; nucleotides not matched to a gene: 2. The CDR3 protein is CASSFGTGAEQYF. The CDR3 DNA is TGCGCCAGCAGCTTCGGGACAGGGGCCGAGCAGTACTTC.

This chain's CDR3 is CASSWKKRTGWGTGELFF. Here the CDR3 DNA reads TGTGCCAGCAGCTGGAAGAAACGGACAGGGTGGGGCACCGGGGAGCTGTTTTTT. The V and J genes are TRBV5-4 and TRBJ2-2; 8 bases align to TRBD1. Germline V gives CDR1 SGHNT, CDR2 YYREEE (reference sequence). CDR3 length equals 18 residues. The ends lost 3 bases at V and 4 bases at J; junction bases unmatched: 14.

This sequence joins TRBV2 and TRBJ2-3; the D is unclear. Germline CDR1 and CDR2: SNHLY and FYNNEI. Between the trimmed V and J ends, which lost 4 bases and 2 bases, there was a span of 10 bases. This CDR3 contains 14 residues. The CDR3 DNA is TGTGCCAGCAGTGTGGCTTGGCCCACAGATACGCAGTATTTT. As protein: CASSVAWPTDTQYF.

The CDR3 DNA reads TGTGCCAGCACCCATAGGGGGAACTATGGCTACACCTTC. Its translation is CASTHRGNYGYTF. The rearrangement joins TRBV11-2 to TRBJ1-2; tentatively, D is TRBD1 (6 bases). The CDR3 totals 13 residues. V shed 7 bases and J shed 2 bases, with 11 bases lying between them. Germline-derived CDR1 and CDR2 are SGHAT and FQNNGV.

The chain employs TRBV4-1 and TRBJ2-5; TRBD1 matches at 9 bases. V was pared by 4 bases and J by 2 bases, with 17 bases of the junction left unmatched. The CDR3 is 19 residues long. Germline lookup yields CDR1 MGHRA and CDR2 YSYEKL. CDR3 sequence: CASSLRLTGGISRQETQYF. Written as DNA, the CDR3 is TGCGCCAGCAGCCTAAGGTTGACAGGGGGAATATCCCGACAAGAGACCCAGTACTTC.